The TCR beta chain described here comes from a study of cytomegalovirus exposure and HLA in healthy donors. Study summary: Inside one of the first data releases sat around 80 million unique TCRs taken from HLA-typed donors. Points from the study as a whole: Productive status was seen about 87% or about 30% of the time for most TCR beta V segments in an earlier analysis. Further analysis was carried out later, and it showed several of the most significant clusters appearing linked to common viral pathogens. Through in vitro validation, three CMV-associated chains were shown to be specific for CMV antigens.

The PCR made use of 60 Vbeta and 13 Jbeta primers. TCRdb keeps only in-frame clones here, not all; method: immunoSEQ multiplex PCR. Of some 140,000 clones in the sample, around 77% were seen once. Germline V lookup: CDR1 WSHSY, CDR2 SAAADI. Between the trimmed V and J ends, which lost 5 bases and 4 bases, there was a span of 3 bases. This CDR3 is 11 amino acids long. This clone was seen just once. The antigen is undetermined. This TCR derives from a man aged 50-59 years in good health and CMV-seronegative. The V and J genes are TRBV10-2 and TRBJ2-1; D unclear. Material: PBMCs. CDR3 sequence reads: CASSPYNEQFF. CDR3 bases: TGCGCCAGCAGTCCTTACAATGAGCAGTTCTTC.